This T cell receptor beta chain came from a study of Graves' ophthalmopathy and Graves' hyperthyroidism. This CDR3 spans 14 amino acids. Germline V lookup: CDR1 SGHTA, CDR2 FQGNSA. The ends lost 5 bases at V and 3 bases at J; junction bases unmatched: 6. Many counts were recorded for this clonotype. Investigators amplified TCR beta CDR3 regions from RNA transcripts. In the first round, RT-PCR was carried out with HTBI primers, and a multiplex PCR formed the second round. TCRdb reanalysed the multiplex PCR reads using MiXCR and keeps one entry per CDR3 protein. Found here are 400,000 to 500,000 distinct CDR3 sequences, around 21% of them singletons; the top ten hold roughly 3%.

The genes are TRBV7-2 and TRBJ1-2; 7 bases fit TRBD1. Specimen: peripheral blood. This TCR derives from a woman younger than 30 with stable Graves' hyperthyroidism. The CDR3 sequence is CASSQRQGDYGYTF. The CDR3 DNA reads TGTGCCAGCAGCCAGAGACAGGGAGACTATGGCTACACCTTC.